The T cell receptor (beta chain) described here comes from a study of identical twins. About this clonotype itself: Its antigen is unidentified.

From the 5' RACE reads, TCRdb called clonotypes with MiXCR, one entry per CDR3 protein. The table has more than 400,000 distinct CDR3 sequences, roughly 15% seen once. Study-level findings and limits: For out-of-frame beta sequences, excess twin sharing was weaker. Modelling approaches yielded underestimates of out-of-frame TCR alpha sharing between monozygotic twins. Abundant cord blood beta clonotypes carried fewer insertions; memory repertoires showed none. The authors drew conclusions from cross-sectional statistical analysis rather than following the same donors.

Germline V gene sequence: CDR1 ENHRY, CDR2 SYGVKD. The CDR3 totals 12 residues. V dropped 6 bases and J dropped 5 bases, with 8 bases sitting between them. These same data were also listed under a study on yellow fever vaccine responses in identical twins.

V gene TRBV10-3 combines with J gene TRBJ2-1; D is undetermined. The sample was CD4+ T cells sorted from blood. The source of this sequence is a young woman in good health. In DNA form, the CDR3 reads TGTGCCATCAGAGGCCTGGACAATGAGCAGTTCTTC. It encodes CAIRGLDNEQFF.